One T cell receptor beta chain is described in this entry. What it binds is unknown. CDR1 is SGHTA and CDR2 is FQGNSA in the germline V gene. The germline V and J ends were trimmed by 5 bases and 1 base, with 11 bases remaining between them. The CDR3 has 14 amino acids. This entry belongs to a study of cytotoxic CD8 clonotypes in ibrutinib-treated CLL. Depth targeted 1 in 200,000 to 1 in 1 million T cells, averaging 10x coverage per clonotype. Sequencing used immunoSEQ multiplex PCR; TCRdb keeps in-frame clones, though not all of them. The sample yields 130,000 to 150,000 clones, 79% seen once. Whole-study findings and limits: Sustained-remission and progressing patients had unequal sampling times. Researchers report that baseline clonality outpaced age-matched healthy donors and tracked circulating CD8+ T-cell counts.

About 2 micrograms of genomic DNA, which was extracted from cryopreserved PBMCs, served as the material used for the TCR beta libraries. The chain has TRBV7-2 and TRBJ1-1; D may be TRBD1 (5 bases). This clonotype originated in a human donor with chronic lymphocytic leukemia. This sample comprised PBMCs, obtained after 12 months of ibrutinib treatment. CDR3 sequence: CASSPWTTNTEAFF. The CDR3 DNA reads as TGTGCCAGCAGCCCTTGGACAACGAACACTGAAGCTTTCTTT.